The next 25 T cell receptor beta chains were all read from a single sample in a study of human T cells and chemical hapten exposure. MiXCR, applied by TCRdb to the RACE reads, yields one record per CDR3 protein. The table lists roughly 96,000 distinct CDR3 sequences, about 9% of them singletons. As for time point: patch test 2, 6 weeks after DPC sensitization. Treatment indicated: therapeutic diphenylcyclopropenone sensitization with weekly scalp DPC. The sequences come from whole blood, collected in connection with sensitization to the hapten diphenylcyclopropenone (DPC). The receptor set was obtained from a woman between 35 and 50 years old with alopecia areata. Some clones in this sample may be carry-over from other donors' samples.

The CDR3 reads CASSKPTGYEQYF. CDR3 in DNA: TGTGCCAGCAGTAAGCCGACAGGCTACGAGCAGTACTTC. The chain has TRBV28 and TRBJ2-7; possible D gene TRBD1, 6 bases. CDR1 and CDR2 from the germline V gene are MDHEN and SYDVKM. Trimming took off 5 bases at V and 3 bases at J, with 11 bases between the two ends. The CDR3 sequence is 13 residues long.

The genes are TRBV12-3 or TRBV12-4 and TRBJ2-3, with D perhaps TRBD2 (5 bases). V lost 5 bases to trimming and J lost 5 bases, with 14 bases between them. The CDR3 extends over 14 amino acids. The CDR3, as DNA: TGTGCCAGCAGTCCCCTGAGCGGAAGAGATACGCAGTATTTT. Translation gives CASSPLSGRDTQYF.

This clonotype was seen a few times. This chain uses TRBV7-2 with TRBJ1-1; D uncertain. Trimming pared 3 bases from V and 7 bases from J, leaving 9 bases between. The CDR3 has 12 amino acids. Germline-derived CDR1 and CDR2 are SGHTA and FQGNSA. The CDR3 is CASSFSRIEAFF. The DNA for the CDR3 is TGTGCCAGCAGCTTCTCAAGGATTGAAGCTTTCTTT.

This clonotype was detected many times. The chain recombines TRBV27 with TRBJ2-3; 7 bases align to TRBD2. This CDR3 is built from 15 residues. Germline trimming cut 2 bases from V and 6 bases from J; bases unmatched to any gene: 8. CDR1 is MNHEY, CDR2 SMNVEV, per germline (reference sequence). This chain's CDR3 is CASSLRGFSGDTQYF. As DNA, the CDR3 is TGTGCCAGCAGTTTACGGGGATTTAGCGGGGATACGCAGTATTTT.

The table lists this clonotype with many counts. The rearrangement links TRBV18 to TRBJ2-1; 8 bases map to TRBD1. Per germline, CDR1 KGHSH and CDR2 LQKENI. V gave up 2 bases and J gave up 5 bases; unmatched junction bases: 11. CDR3 length: 17 residues. The CDR3 protein is CASSPLRRRDRNNEQFF. For the CDR3, the DNA is TGTGCCAGCTCACCATTACGCCGTCGGGACAGGAACAATGAGCAGTTCTTC.

This clonotype was seen a few times. This rearrangement joins TRBV7-9 to TRBJ2-7; maybe TRBD2 (5 bases). Trimming took off 5 bases at V and 6 bases at J, with 11 bases between the two ends. Germline values: CDR1 SEHNR, CDR2 FQNEAQ (reference sequence). The CDR3 totals 12 residues. DNA for the CDR3: TGTGCCAGCAGCCCTACTAGTTTCGAGCAGTACTTC. Its protein product is CASSPTSFEQYF.

V is TRBV4-3 and J is TRBJ2-1, with TRBD2 identical over 13 bases. CDR3 length: 16 residues. The germline V gene encodes CDR1 LGHNA and CDR2 YSLEER. Trimming took 0 bases from V and 11 from J; bases not matched to a gene: 7. Here the CDR3 reads CASSQELAGGGVKQFF. The DNA of the CDR3 is TGCGCCAGCAGCCAAGAACTAGCGGGAGGGGGGGTTAAGCAGTTCTTC.

This clonotype was counted once. The genes are TRBV11-1 and TRBJ2-7; D ambiguous. The CDR3 covers 14 residues. Trimming cost V 8 bases and J 0 bases, with 14 bases left between them. Germline-derived CDR1 and CDR2 are SGHAT and FQDESV (reference sequence). The CDR3: CASVRSASSYEQYF. In DNA, the CDR3 is TGTGCCAGCGTCAGGAGTGCAAGCTCCTACGAGCAGTACTTC.

Remarks on this clonotype: Just one base apart from a much larger clone, this may be a read error. The genes are TRBV5-1 and TRBJ2-4, with a possible D match to TRBD2 (5 bases). Germline V CDR1 and CDR2: SGHRS, YFSETQ. Trimming pared 0 bases from V and 6 bases from J, leaving 13 bases between. The CDR3 runs 15 residues. The CDR3 sequence: CASSLELAEINIQYF. The CDR3 nucleotides read TGCGCCAGCAGCTTGGAGCTAGCCGAGATAAACATTCAGTACTTC. Supplemented by reference TRBV5-1 and TRBJ2-4, the full variable domain reads KAGVTQTPRYLIKTRGQQVTLSCSPISGHRSVSWYQQTPGQGLQFLFEYFSETQRNKGNFPGRFSGRQFSNSRSEMNVSTLELGDSALYLCASSLELAEINIQYFGAGTRLSVL.

The sample holds a few counts of this clonotype. The chain has TRBV6-1 and TRBJ1-1, with D tentatively TRBD1 (6 bases). Germline V lookup: CDR1 MNHNS, CDR2 SASEGT. CDR3 size: 13 residues. Trimming cost V 0 bases and J 11 bases, with 13 bases left between them. CDR3 bases: TGTGCCAGCAGTGAAGCGCTTCAGGGGACGGCTTTCTTT. Its translation is CASSEALQGTAFF.

This clonotype was detected ten times or more. V usage is TRBV27 and J usage is TRBJ2-7, with 7 bases aligning to TRBD1. The germline CDR1 and CDR2 sequences are MNHEY and SMNVEV (reference sequence). V shed 3 bases and J 2 bases; nucleotides not matched to a gene: 4. The CDR3 loop spans 14 amino acids. This CDR3 is CASSFKTGTYEQYF. The DNA for the CDR3 is TGTGCCAGCAGTTTCAAGACAGGGACCTACGAGCAGTACTTC.

V usage is TRBV6-1 and J usage is TRBJ2-1, with D hard to call. Germline V lookup: CDR1 MNHNS, CDR2 SASEGT. V lost 2 bases to trimming and J lost 6 bases, with 11 bases between them. This CDR3 has 14 amino acids. The CDR3 protein is CASSESGRRNEQFF. Written as DNA, the CDR3 is TGTGCCAGCAGTGAATCTGGGCGTCGCAATGAGCAGTTCTTC.

This clonotype was counted ten times or more. The CDR3 sequence: CASNRPGLAGTGELFF. Written as DNA, the CDR3 is TGTGCCAGCAACCGACCGGGCCTAGCGGGTACCGGGGAGCTGTTTTTT. The chain couples TRBV6-1 to TRBJ2-2; 8 bases are a match to TRBD2. The CDR3 contains 16 residues. V lost 7 bases and J lost 5; bases outside the gene matches: 12. CDR1 and CDR2 from the germline V gene are MNHNS and SASEGT.

The chain joins TRBV6-4 to TRBJ2-1, with unresolved D. The V gene's germline CDR1 is MRHNA and CDR2 SNTAGT. Trimming stripped 0 bases from V and 6 bases from J, with 9 bases between. The length of the CDR3 is 14 residues. As DNA, the CDR3 is TGTGCCAGCAGTGACTCTGGGCAATCCAATGAGCAGTTCTTC. Amino acid sequence: CASSDSGQSNEQFF.

V is TRBV11-2 and J is TRBJ2-5; TRBD2 is a possible D gene (6 bases). Trimming took off 5 bases at V and 1 base at J, with 14 bases between the two ends. Per germline, CDR1 SGHAT and CDR2 FQNNGV. The CDR3 consists of 15 residues. Written as DNA, the CDR3 is TGTGCCAGCAGCCGGCCTGGGGGAGGCCAAGAGACCCAGTACTTC. Translated: CASSRPGGGQETQYF.

There are many counts of this clonotype. It is likely a read error, because the conserved phenylalanine at the end of the CDR3 is missing. The genes are TRBV7-9 and TRBJ2-5; D unresolved. This CDR3 spans 12 amino acids. V was shortened by 2 bases and J by 1 base, with 2 bases between the two germline ends. Germline V CDR1 and CDR2: SEHNR, FQNEAQ (reference sequence). The CDR3 nucleotides read TGTGCCAGCAGCTTAACCCAAGAGACCCAGTACTTA. This sequence encodes CASSLTQETQYL.

This clonotype has at least ten counts. The chain employs TRBV28 and TRBJ2-7, with TRBD2 identical over 8 bases. The CDR3 length is 15 residues. Trimming took 1 base from V and 4 from J; bases not matched to a gene: 6. Germline values: CDR1 MDHEN, CDR2 SYDVKM. The CDR3 nucleotides read TGTGCCAGCAGTTTATACCAGCGGGAGAGATACGAGCAGTACTTC. Protein: CASSLYQRERYEQYF.

This chain joins TRBV4-1 and TRBJ2-5; no definite D call. Germline CDR1 and CDR2: MGHRA and YSYEKL. CDR3 length equals 14 residues. Trimming shortened V by 1 base and J by 3 bases, and 9 bases separated the two germline ends. The CDR3 is CASSQVSRKETQYF. The CDR3 DNA is TGCGCCAGCAGCCAAGTGTCCAGGAAAGAGACCCAGTACTTC.

This clonotype came up many times. The chain employs TRBV9 and TRBJ2-1; 7 nucleotides match TRBD2. The CDR3 runs to 15 residues. Germline V gene sequence: CDR1 SGDLS, CDR2 YYNGEE. After removal of 5 bases from V and 5 bases from J, the junction contained 10 bases not matched to a gene. The CDR3 protein is CASSPSGTTNNEQFF. In DNA, the CDR3 is TGTGCCAGCAGTCCCAGCGGGACCACTAACAATGAGCAGTTCTTC.

This chain joins TRBV10-3 and TRBJ2-7, with a possible D match to TRBD2 (6 bases). The V end lost 4 bases, the J end lost 2 bases, and 12 bases lay between the germline ends. Germline lookup yields CDR1 ENHRY and CDR2 SYGVKD. The CDR3 consists of 14 residues. The CDR3 is CAISVGTGTYEQYF. CDR3 nucleotide sequence: TGTGCCATCAGTGTGGGGACTGGAACCTACGAGCAGTACTTC.

The genes are TRBV12-3 or TRBV12-4 and TRBJ2-1; the match to TRBD1 covers 8 bases. Trimming cost V 5 bases and J 5 bases; bases outside gene matches: 11. The CDR3 consists of 16 residues. CDR3 protein: CASSHKPGQEDNEQFF. CDR3 in DNA: TGTGCCAGCAGTCACAAACCGGGACAGGAAGACAATGAGCAGTTCTTC.

In this sample, this clonotype turned up many times. The J gene is TRBJ2-1, the V gene TRBV2; D is perhaps TRBD1 or TRBD2 (5 bases each). The V end lost 5 bases, the J end lost 10 bases, and 18 bases lay between the germline ends. The CDR3 extends over 14 amino acids. CDR1 is SNHLY and CDR2 is FYNNEI in the germline V gene. The DNA of the CDR3 is TGTGCCAGCAGTAATACCGGGACCAAAAAGGAGCAGTTCTTC. It is translated as CASSNTGTKKEQFF.

Ten or more counts support this clonotype. The chain links TRBV6-5 to TRBJ2-5; D not certain. The CDR3 contains 14 residues. Trimming removed 0 bases from V and 2 bases from J, with 7 bases in between. Per the germline V gene, CDR1 is MNHEY and CDR2 is SVGAGI. The CDR3 coding sequence is TGTGCCAGCAGTTACTCGAGGTTTCAAGAGACCCAGTACTTC. Protein sequence: CASSYSRFQETQYF.

This clonotype occurred a few times. The chain joins TRBV29-1 to TRBJ1-4; perhaps TRBD1 as D (5 bases). Germline V gene lookup returns CDR1 SQVTM and CDR2 ANQGSEA. The length of the CDR3 is 14 residues. V lost 6 bases, J lost 7 bases, and 18 bases lay in between. The CDR3 spells CSVRKGDFGEKLFF. The CDR3 bases are TGCAGCGTCCGAAAAGGGGATTTTGGTGAAAAACTGTTTTTT.

This clonotype was seen only a few times. The V gene is TRBV7-3, the J gene TRBJ2-1; no firm D call. The CDR3 has 13 residues. Trimming pared 3 bases from V and 12 bases from J, leaving 15 bases between. Germline values: CDR1 SGHTA, CDR2 FQGTGA. The CDR3 loop is CASSLQDGRWQFF. CDR3 sequence (DNA): TGTGCCAGCAGCTTGCAGGACGGCCGTTGGCAGTTCTTC. The variable domain in full, completed from reference TRBV7-3 and TRBJ2-1, reads GAGVSQTPSNKVTEKGKYVELRCDPISGHTALYWYRQSLGQGPEFLIYFQGTGAADDSGLPNDRFFAVRPEGSVSTLKIQRTERGDSAVYLCASSLQDGRWQFFGPGTRLTVL.